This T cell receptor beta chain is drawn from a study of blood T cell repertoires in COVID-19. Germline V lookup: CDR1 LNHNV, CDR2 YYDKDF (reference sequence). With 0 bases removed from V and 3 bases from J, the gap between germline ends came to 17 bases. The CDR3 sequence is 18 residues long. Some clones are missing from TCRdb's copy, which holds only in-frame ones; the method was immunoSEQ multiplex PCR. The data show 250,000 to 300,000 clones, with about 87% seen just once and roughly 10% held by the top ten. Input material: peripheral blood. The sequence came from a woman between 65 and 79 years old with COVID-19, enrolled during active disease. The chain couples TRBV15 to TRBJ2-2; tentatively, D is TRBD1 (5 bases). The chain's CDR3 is CATSREPSQKGYTGELFF. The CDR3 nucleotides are TGTGCCACCAGCAGAGAACCAAGTCAGAAGGGGTACACCGGGGAGCTGTTTTTT.